This is a list of T cell receptor beta chains from one sample in a study of blood T cell repertoires in COVID-19. The method was immunoSEQ multiplex PCR; TCRdb's version includes in-frame clones alone and lacks a portion of them. The sample includes tens of thousands of clones, about 88% of them seen just once. The sequencing input was peripheral blood. Receptor source: a human donor in a cohort sampled during active COVID-19. The CDR3 runs from the conserved cysteine through the conserved F or W. Fields, in order: clone size, V gene, J gene, D gene, CDR3 protein, CDR3 DNA. A D gene is named only where the DNA matches it firmly. Clone sizes are given selectively: once, few, many, or a class where the clone is expanded.

NA	TRBV25-1	TRBJ2-2	NA	CASSETASSGELFF	TGTGCCAGCAGTGAAACAGCCTCGTCCGGGGAGCTGTTTTTT
NA	TRBV25-1	TRBJ2-3	NA	CASSESRVIGTDTQYF	TGTGCCAGCAGTGAATCCAGGGTAATAGGCACAGATACGCAGTATTTT
NA	TRBV12-3/TRBV12-4	TRBJ1-1	NA	CASSYRDTEAFF	TGTGCCAGCAGTTACAGGGACACTGAAGCTTTCTTT
NA	TRBV4-3	TRBJ2-7	TRBD2	CASSQDMAGANSYEQYF	TGCGCCAGCAGCCAAGATATGGCGGGAGCGAACTCCTACGAGCAGTACTTC
NA	TRBV9	TRBJ2-7	TRBD1	CASSAGQVAYEQYF	TGTGCCAGCAGCGCTGGACAGGTTGCCTACGAGCAGTACTTC
NA	TRBV11-3	TRBJ1-4	TRBD1	CASSLAAGQGMEKLFF	TGTGCCAGCAGCTTAGCAGCTGGACAGGGGATGGAAAAACTGTTTTTT
NA	TRBV6-2/TRBV6-3	TRBJ2-5	TRBD2	CASSYGRGGGVETQYF	TGTGCCAGCAGTTACGGTCGGGGGGGCGGTGTAGAGACCCAGTACTTC
NA	TRBV7-2	TRBJ2-5	TRBD2	CASSLDYGRARETQYF	TGTGCCAGCAGCTTAGACTACGGGAGGGCCCGTGAGACCCAGTACTTC
NA	TRBV19	TRBJ2-4	NA	CASSYRDPRNIQYF	TGTGCCAGTAGTTACCGAGACCCTAGAAACATTCAGTACTTC
NA	TRBV5-6	TRBJ2-5	NA	CASSRGRGTQYF	TGTGCCAGCAGCCGAGGTAGGGGGACCCAGTACTTC
NA	TRBV3-1/TRBV3-2	TRBJ2-1	NA	CASSQSRGYNEQFF	TGTGCCAGCAGCCAAAGCAGGGGTTACAATGAGCAGTTCTTC
NA	TRBV27	TRBJ2-7	NA	CASSRGSSYEQYF	TGTGCCAGCAGCCGAGGCAGCTCCTACGAGCAGTACTTC
NA	TRBV28	TRBJ1-1	TRBD1	CASSPGTANENTEAFF	TGTGCCAGCAGTCCCGGGACAGCTAACGAGAACACTGAAGCTTTCTTT
NA	TRBV18	TRBJ1-5	TRBD1	CASSLGQGVDQPQHF	TGTGCCAGCTCCCTCGGACAGGGGGTGGATCAGCCCCAGCATTTT
NA	TRBV6-5	TRBJ2-7	NA	CASSYSLTGQSYEQYF	TGTGCCAGCAGCTACTCCCTCACAGGGCAATCCTACGAGCAGTACTTC
NA	TRBV30	TRBJ1-4	NA	CAWSETGPNEKLFF	TGTGCCTGGAGTGAGACAGGCCCTAATGAAAAACTGTTTTTT
NA	TRBV29-1	TRBJ1-2	TRBD1	CSARQGANYGYTF	TGCAGCGCACGACAGGGGGCTAACTATGGCTACACCTTC
NA	TRBV9	TRBJ2-1	TRBD2	CASSWASGSSYNEQFF	TGTGCCAGCAGCTGGGCTAGCGGGAGCTCCTACAATGAGCAGTTCTTC
NA	TRBV18	TRBJ1-2	TRBD1	CASSPVTPPTGPYGYTF	TGTGCCAGCTCACCAGTTACCCCTCCGACAGGGCCATATGGCTACACCTTC
NA	TRBV20-1	TRBJ2-7	NA	CSASHPVQGSYEQYF	TGCAGTGCTAGTCACCCCGTCCAGGGGTCCTACGAGCAGTACTTC
NA	TRBV2	TRBJ2-3	NA	CASSEGSSTDTQYF	TGTGCCAGCAGTGAAGGTTCTAGCACAGATACGCAGTATTTT
NA	TRBV19	TRBJ1-2	NA	CASSIAQTRYGYTF	TGTGCCAGTAGTATAGCCCAGACTAGGTATGGCTACACCTTC
NA	TRBV30	TRBJ1-4	NA	CAWSSGSGEKLFF	TGTGCCTGGAGTTCTGGGAGTGGGGAAAAACTGTTTTTT
few	TRBV2	TRBJ2-3	TRBD2	CASSVRLAGSTDTQYF	TGTGCCAGCAGTGTCCGACTAGCGGGGAGCACAGATACGCAGTATTTT
NA	TRBV4-2	TRBJ1-5	NA	CASSQVLGHGNQPQHF	TGTGCCAGCAGCCAAGTGCTGGGGCACGGGAATCAGCCCCAGCATTTT
once	TRBV6-6	TRBJ1-2	NA	CASQPGYDYGYTF	TGTGCCAGTCAACCAGGGTACGACTATGGCTACACCTTC
NA	TRBV7-8	TRBJ2-1	TRBD2	CASSWLGAGGDSYNEQFF	TGTGCCAGCAGCTGGCTGGGGGCGGGAGGCGACTCCTACAATGAGCAGTTCTTC
NA	TRBV3-1/TRBV3-2	TRBJ1-1	NA	CASSQGTGGQATEAFF	TGTGCCAGCAGCCAAGGGACGGGGGGGCAGGCGACTGAAGCTTTCTTT
NA	TRBV7-2	TRBJ1-3	NA	CASSRATGLSGNTIYF	TGTGCCAGCAGCCGCGCTACAGGTCTTTCTGGAAACACCATATATTTT
NA	TRBV10-3	TRBJ1-1	TRBD1	CAIRYRGEEAEAFF	TGTGCCATCAGGTACAGGGGAGAAGAGGCTGAAGCTTTCTTT
NA	TRBV4-1	TRBJ1-5	TRBD1	CASSSDRGQPQHF	TGCGCCAGCAGCAGCGACAGGGGTCAGCCCCAGCATTTT
NA	TRBV5-5	TRBJ2-7	NA	CASSFRTDSYEQYF	TGTGCCAGCAGCTTCAGGACAGACTCCTACGAGCAGTACTTC
NA	TRBV4-1	TRBJ1-5	TRBD1	CASSLQGLNQPQHF	TGCGCCAGCAGCCTACAGGGGTTGAATCAGCCCCAGCATTTT
once	TRBV5-4	TRBJ2-5	TRBD2	CASSRTSGTEETQYF	TGTGCCAGCAGCCGGACTAGCGGGACGGAAGAGACCCAGTACTTC
once	TRBV28	TRBJ1-4	NA	CASSPGGGGREKLFF	TGTGCCAGCAGCCCCGGCGGCGGGGGCCGGGAAAAACTGTTTTTT
NA	TRBV7-9	TRBJ2-1	TRBD2	CASSLDGTIYNEQFF	TGTGCCAGCAGCTTAGATGGGACTATCTACAATGAGCAGTTCTTC